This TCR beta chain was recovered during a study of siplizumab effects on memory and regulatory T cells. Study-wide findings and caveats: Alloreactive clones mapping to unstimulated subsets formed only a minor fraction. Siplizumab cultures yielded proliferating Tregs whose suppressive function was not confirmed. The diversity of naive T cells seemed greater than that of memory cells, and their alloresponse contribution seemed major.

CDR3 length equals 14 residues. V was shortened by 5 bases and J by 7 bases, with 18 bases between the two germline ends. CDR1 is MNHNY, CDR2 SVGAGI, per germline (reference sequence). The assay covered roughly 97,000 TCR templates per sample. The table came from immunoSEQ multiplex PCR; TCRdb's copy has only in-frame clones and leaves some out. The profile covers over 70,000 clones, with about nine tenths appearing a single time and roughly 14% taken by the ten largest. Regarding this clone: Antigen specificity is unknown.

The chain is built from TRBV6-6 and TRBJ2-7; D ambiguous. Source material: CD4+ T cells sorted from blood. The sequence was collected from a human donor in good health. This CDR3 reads CASSVLDGPSEQYF. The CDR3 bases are TGTGCCAGCAGTGTTCTGGACGGGCCTAGTGAGCAGTACTTC.